These T cell receptor beta chains were read from a single sample in a study of shared clonotypes between healthy human individuals. Sequenced by immunoSEQ multiplex PCR; TCRdb stores in-frame clones only, minus some. Of roughly 640,000 clones listed, around 72% are singletons. The sample taken for sequencing was memory CD4+ T cells sorted from blood. These receptor sequences come from a woman in her 30s in good health. Each CDR3 is given with its conserved first and last residue. The order of the fields is clone size, V gene, J gene, D gene, CDR3 protein, CDR3 DNA. A D gene is named only where the DNA matches it firmly. Where a row states a size, it is once, few, many or the class of an expanded clone; other rows omit it.

once	TRBV28	TRBJ2-3	TRBD2	CASLLAGASDTQYF	TGTGCCAGCCTTCTAGCGGGAGCATCAGATACGCAGTATTTT
.	TRBV7-2	TRBJ2-7	TRBD2	CASSFGSGSRYEQYF	TGTGCCAGCAGCTTTGGTAGCGGGAGCAGATACGAGCAGTACTTC
.	TRBV11-3	TRBJ2-1	TRBD2	CASSLSGSSYNEQFF	TGTGCCAGCTCTCTTAGCGGGAGCTCCTACAATGAGCAGTTCTTC
.	TRBV5-4	TRBJ2-1	.	CASKEQALEGNEQFF	TGTGCCAGCAAAGAACAGGCCTTAGAGGGCAATGAGCAGTTCTTC
.	TRBV19	TRBJ1-1	TRBD1	CASTRDRQNTEAFF	TGTGCCAGTACCCGGGACAGGCAGAACACTGAAGCTTTCTTT
few	TRBV4-1	TRBJ2-2	.	CASTRLPGTGELFF	TGCGCCAGCACCCGACTCCCGGGGACCGGGGAGCTGTTTTTT
once	TRBV4-1	TRBJ1-5	.	CASSQGSGHQPQHF	TGCGCCAGCAGCCAGGGATCCGGACACCAGCCCCAGCATTTT
.	TRBV11-3	TRBJ1-4	.	CASSQESRNEKLFF	TGTGCCAGCAGCCAAGAGAGCCGTAATGAAAAACTGTTTTTT
.	TRBV19	TRBJ1-4	.	CASSMGLVLTSQEKLFF	TGTGCCAGTAGTATGGGTTTGGTTCTGACTTCCCAAGAAAAACTGTTTTTT
.	TRBV7-2	TRBJ2-1	TRBD2	CASSLALAGGDNEQFF	TGTGCCAGCAGCTTAGCCTTAGCGGGAGGGGACAATGAGCAGTTCTTC
many	TRBV25-1	TRBJ2-5	TRBD2	CASSEGTSGGQETQYF	TGTGCCAGCAGTGAAGGTACCAGCGGGGGGCAAGAGACCCAGTACTTC
once	TRBV7-2	TRBJ1-1	TRBD1	CASSLIQGFEAFF	TGTGCCAGCAGCTTAATACAGGGGTTCGAAGCTTTCTTT
once	TRBV27	TRBJ2-7	.	CASRPKPQGRYEQYF	TGTGCCAGCAGACCAAAGCCGCAGGGAAGGTACGAGCAGTACTTC
few	TRBV6-5	TRBJ2-1	TRBD1	CASSETRTGGEQFF	TGTGCCAGCAGTGAAACCCGGACAGGCGGTGAGCAGTTCTTC
many	TRBV18	TRBJ2-2	.	CASSPDGGVTGELFF	TGTGCCAGCTCACCCGATGGGGGTGTCACCGGGGAGCTGTTTTTT
.	TRBV7-2	TRBJ2-2	.	CASSLMTANTGELFF	TGTGCCAGCAGCTTAATGACCGCGAACACCGGGGAGCTGTTTTTT
.	TRBV5-1	TRBJ1-1	TRBD1	CASNPGQGLNTEAFF	TGCGCCAGCAACCCTGGACAGGGTTTGAACACTGAAGCTTTCTTT
many	TRBV28	TRBJ2-7	.	CASSASGQVKQYF	TGTGCCAGCAGTGCATCTGGGCAGGTTAAGCAGTACTTC
.	TRBV19	TRBJ1-2	.	CASRGGIGTDNYGYTF	TGTGCCAGTAGGGGAGGGATCGGGACTGACAACTATGGCTACACCTTC
.	TRBV11-2	TRBJ2-7	.	CASSLGIYYEQYF	TGTGCCAGCAGCTTAGGTATTTACTACGAGCAGTACTTC
.	TRBV28	TRBJ1-2	.	CASSFVGWNYGYTF	TGTGCCAGCAGTTTCGTCGGCTGGAACTATGGCTACACCTTC
.	TRBV5-1	TRBJ2-2	TRBD2	CASSLRTSGTAGELFF	TGCGCCAGCAGTTTGAGGACTAGCGGGACGGCCGGGGAGCTGTTTTTT
.	TRBV28	TRBJ2-2	.	CASSLWAENTGELFF	TGTGCCAGCAGTTTATGGGCGGAGAACACCGGGGAGCTGTTTTTT
.	TRBV7-2	TRBJ2-7	.	CASSLGWYEQYF	TGTGCCAGCAGCTTAGGTTGGTACGAGCAGTACTTC
once	TRBV5-8	TRBJ2-2	.	CASSRWRSSNTGELFF	TGTGCCAGCAGCCGTTGGAGGAGCTCGAACACCGGGGAGCTGTTTTTT
.	TRBV27	TRBJ2-1	.	CASSYREVYNEQFF	TGTGCCAGCAGTTATCGGGAAGTCTACAATGAGCAGTTCTTC